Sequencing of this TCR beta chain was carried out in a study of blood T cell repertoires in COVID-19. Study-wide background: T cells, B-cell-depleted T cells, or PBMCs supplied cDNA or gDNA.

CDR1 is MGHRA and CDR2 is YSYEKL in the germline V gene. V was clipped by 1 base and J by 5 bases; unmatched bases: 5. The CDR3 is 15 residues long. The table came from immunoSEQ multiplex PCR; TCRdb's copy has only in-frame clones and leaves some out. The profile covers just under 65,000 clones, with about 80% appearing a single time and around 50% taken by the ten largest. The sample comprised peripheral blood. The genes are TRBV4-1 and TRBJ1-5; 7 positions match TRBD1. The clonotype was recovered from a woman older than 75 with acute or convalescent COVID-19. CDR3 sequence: CASSQVGQTHQPQHF. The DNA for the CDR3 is TGCGCCAGCAGCCAAGTGGGACAGACACATCAGCCCCAGCATTTT.